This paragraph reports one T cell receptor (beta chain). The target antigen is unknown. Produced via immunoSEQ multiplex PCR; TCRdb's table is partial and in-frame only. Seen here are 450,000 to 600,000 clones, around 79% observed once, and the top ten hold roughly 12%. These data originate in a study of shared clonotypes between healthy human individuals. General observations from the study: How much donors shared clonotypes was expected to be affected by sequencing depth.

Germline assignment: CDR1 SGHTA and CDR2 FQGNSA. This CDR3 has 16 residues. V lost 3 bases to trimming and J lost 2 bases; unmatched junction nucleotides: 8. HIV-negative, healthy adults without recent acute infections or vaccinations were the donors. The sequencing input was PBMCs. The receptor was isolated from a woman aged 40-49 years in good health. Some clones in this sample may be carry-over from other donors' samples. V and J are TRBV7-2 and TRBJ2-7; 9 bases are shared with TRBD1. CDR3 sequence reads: CASSFLPGQGTYEQYF. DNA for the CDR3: TGTGCCAGCAGCTTTCTGCCGGGACAGGGAACCTACGAGCAGTACTTC.